This T cell receptor beta chain derives from a study of T cells in localized non-small cell lung cancer. Using immunoSEQ multiplex PCR, the repertoire was profiled, and TCRdb retains in-frame clones only, with some absent. The repertoire holds over 10,000 clones, 83% seen once, with approximately 19% in the top ten. CDR3 length equals 15 residues. Germline V gene sequence: CDR1 SGHRS, CDR2 YFSETQ. J was trimmed by 3 bases and V by 5 bases; bases with no gene match: 6. This clonotype was sampled from a male donor at least 60 years old with stage I lung adenocarcinoma. The chain has TRBV5-1 and TRBJ2-1, with 9 bases identical to TRBD1. The material was peripheral blood, obtained before any cancer treatment. CDR3 sequence: CASRLPGQGYNEQFF. In nucleotides, the CDR3 is TGCGCCAGCAGATTACCGGGACAGGGCTACAATGAGCAGTTCTTC.